The 27 T cell receptor beta chains below were found in one sample sequenced in a study of cytomegalovirus exposure and HLA in healthy donors. The PCR was carried out with 60 Vbeta primers and 13 Jbeta primers. Repertoires were generated with immunoSEQ multiplex PCR, while TCRdb's copy carries only in-frame clones and drops some. The sample records 85,000 to 120,000 clones, 75% to 80% being singletons. The sample consisted of PBMCs. These receptors all stem from a male donor in good health and CMV-seropositive.

The chain couples TRBV7-2 to TRBJ2-4; the match to TRBD2 covers 9 bases. The length of the CDR3 is 16 residues. Germline-derived CDR1 and CDR2 are SGHTA and FQGNSA. Trimming took 5 bases from V and 6 from J; bases not matched to a gene: 11. CDR3 nucleotides: TGTGCCAGCAGCGGCCGTGGGCTAGCGGGAATAAACATTCAGTACTTC. The encoded protein is CASSGRGLAGINIQYF.

The CDR3 sequence: CASRAYVQRAYEQYF. The CDR3 DNA reads as TGTGCCAGCAGAGCTTACGTGCAACGAGCCTACGAGCAGTACTTC. The V call is TRBV28, the J call TRBJ2-7; D is unclear. The CDR3 loop spans 15 amino acids. V lost 6 bases, J lost 2 bases, and 17 bases lay in between. The V gene's germline CDR1 is MDHEN and CDR2 SYDVKM.

For the CDR3, the DNA is TGTGCCAGCAGCGTAGACCGACTAGCGGGAGGGCTAGGGCTCGGGGAGCTGTTTTTT. Translation: CASSVDRLAGGLGLGELFF. The chain joins TRBV9 to TRBJ2-2; 14 bases align to TRBD2. The junction had 11 bases not matched to a gene; V was cut back by 0 bases and J by 7 bases. CDR1 SGDLS and CDR2 YYNGEE come from the germline V gene. CDR3 length equals 19 residues.

The chain uses TRBV4-2 and TRBJ1-1; no clear D. V lost 0 bases to trimming and J lost 12 bases, with 11 bases between them. The CDR3 is 12 residues long. The germline gives CDR1 LGHNA, CDR2 YNFKEQ. CDR3 sequence: CASSQDLGRTFF. The CDR3 nucleotides are TGTGCCAGCAGCCAAGATCTGGGCCGTACTTTCTTT.

The CDR3 coding sequence is TGCGCCAGCAGCTTGACAGGGATACTAGCGGGAGGGCCGGGGACAGATACGCAGTATTTT. Encoded protein: CASSLTGILAGGPGTDTQYF. J is TRBJ2-3 and V is TRBV5-1, with 13 bases lining up with TRBD2. V shed 1 base, J shed 3 bases, and the junction held 14 bases outside the gene matches. The CDR3 covers 20 residues. Per germline, CDR1 SGHRS and CDR2 YFSETQ.

The chain carries TRBV25-1 and TRBJ1-2; D might be TRBD1 (5 bases). V lost 9 bases, J lost 8 bases, and 19 bases lay in between. CDR3 length equals 13 residues. Germline V gene sequence: CDR1 MGHDK, CDR2 SYGVNS. Here the CDR3 DNA reads TGTGCCAGTAGGAGGGACTTCGAGGGCGGCTACACCTTC. The encoded protein is CASRRDFEGGYTF.

Only one count was recorded for this clone. This rearrangement joins TRBV7-9 to TRBJ2-3; 15 bases line up with TRBD2. V was clipped by 5 bases and J by 6 bases; unmatched bases: 6. The length of the CDR3 is 16 residues. The germline gives CDR1 SEHNR, CDR2 FQNEAQ (reference sequence). The CDR3 loop reads CASSPRTSGRVDTQYF. DNA for the CDR3: TGTGCCAGCAGCCCCAGGACTAGCGGGAGGGTGGATACGCAGTATTTT.

The V and J genes are TRBV6-6 and TRBJ2-5; D is possibly TRBD2 (7 bases). The CDR3 runs to 15 residues. From germline, CDR1 is MNHNY and CDR2 SVGAGI (reference sequence). Trimming removed 4 bases at V and 2 bases at J, with 14 bases between. CDR3 region: CASSSRGAGQETQYF. In nucleotides, the CDR3 is TGTGCCAGCAGTTCCAGGGGAGCGGGACAAGAGACCCAGTACTTC.

V is TRBV5-5 and J is TRBJ2-3; TRBD2 matches 12 bases. CDR1 and CDR2 from the germline V gene are SGHKS and YYEKEE (reference sequence). The CDR3 runs to 16 residues. J gave up 6 bases and V 0 bases, and 5 bases lay outside the gene matches. This chain's CDR3 is CASSLVLAGGQDTQYF. CDR3 nucleotide sequence: TGTGCCAGCAGCTTGGTTCTAGCGGGAGGGCAGGATACGCAGTATTTT.

As for this clone: At one of its ends the junction is not consistent with the germline gene, which may arise from a read error. This chain connects TRBV7-9 to TRBJ1-5; D is perhaps TRBD1 (6 bases). There are 15 residues in the CDR3. Germline lookup yields CDR1 SEHNR and CDR2 FQNEAQ (reference sequence). Here the CDR3 DNA reads TGTTCCAGCAGCGTGGGACAAATAACCGATCAGCCCCAGCATTTT. This gives the protein CSSSVGQITDQPQHF.

This sequence joins TRBV4-3 and TRBJ2-4, with D possibly TRBD2 on 6 matching bases. The germline CDR1 and CDR2 sequences are LGHNA and YSLEER. With 8 bases removed from V and 8 bases from J, the gap between germline ends came to 10 bases. This CDR3 has 11 amino acids. The CDR3 bases are TGCGCCAGCCGCGGGGAGGACATTCAGTACTTC. Encoded protein: CASRGEDIQYF.

This clone turned up a few times. The V and J genes are TRBV4-3 and TRBJ2-7; weak D call: TRBD2 (7 bases). Germline V gene lookup returns CDR1 LGHNA and CDR2 YSLEER. This CDR3 is built from 15 residues. Trimming took off 4 bases at V and 2 bases at J, with 15 bases between the two ends. CDR3 DNA sequence: TGCGCCAGCAGCCTTCGAACCGGGGGGCCCTACGAGCAGTACTTC. Residues: CASSLRTGGPYEQYF.

The sample holds a few counts of this clone. The chain carries TRBV28 and TRBJ2-4; a possible D gene is TRBD2 (6 bases). Looked up from germline, CDR1 is MDHEN and CDR2 is SYDVKM. This CDR3 region has 11 residues. The ends were cut back, 8 bases at V and 7 bases at J, with 9 bases in the middle. This chain's CDR3 is CASGTSNIQYF. CDR3 DNA: TGTGCCAGCGGGACTTCGAACATTCAGTACTTC.

The rearrangement uses TRBV4-1 and TRBJ1-6, with D tentatively TRBD1 (5 bases). The length of the CDR3 is 15 residues. V lost 4 bases to trimming and J lost 10 bases, with 17 bases between them. Per the germline V gene, CDR1 is MGHRA and CDR2 is YSYEKL. The CDR3 region is CASSPIGGSKSPLHF. The CDR3 DNA reads TGCGCCAGCAGCCCGATTGGGGGGTCAAAATCACCCCTCCACTTT.

V and J are TRBV28 and TRBJ1-2; 8 bases map to TRBD1. The V gene end was trimmed by 7 bases and the J gene end by 13 bases; junction bases not matched to a gene: 8. This CDR3 spans 11 amino acids. Per germline, CDR1 MDHEN and CDR2 SYDVKM. CDR3 loop: CASKTGARSTF. Here the CDR3 DNA reads TGTGCCAGCAAGACAGGGGCCCGATCCACCTTC.

The rearrangement uses TRBV6-5 and TRBJ1-5; D remains unclear. The germline V gene has CDR1 MNHEY and CDR2 SVGAGI. V was shortened by 2 bases and J by 6 bases, with 8 bases between the two germline ends. This CDR3 has 13 amino acids. The CDR3 loop reads CASSYERSQPQHF. The CDR3 nucleotides are TGTGCCAGCAGTTACGAGAGAAGTCAGCCCCAGCATTTT.

The chain joins TRBV10-1 to TRBJ2-3; 15 bases agree with TRBD2. Germline lookup yields CDR1 WNHNN and CDR2 SYGVQD (reference sequence). Trimming took 7 bases from V and 4 from J; bases not matched to a gene: 9. The CDR3 contains 17 residues. The CDR3 DNA is TGCGCCAGCAAGCCAAGGACTAGCGGGAGGGTCCCAGATACGCAGTATTTT. This encodes CASKPRTSGRVPDTQYF.

This rearrangement joins TRBV5-4 to TRBJ2-1; TRBD1 might be the D (6 bases). Trimming shortened V by 0 bases and J by 3 bases, and 13 bases separated the two germline ends. The germline CDR1 and CDR2 sequences are SGHNT and YYREEE (reference sequence). The CDR3 runs to 16 residues. CDR3 amino acids: CASSLVVRTDYNEQFF. The CDR3 DNA reads TGTGCCAGCAGCTTGGTGGTCCGGACAGACTACAATGAGCAGTTCTTC.

In this sample, this clone turned up once. The rearrangement uses TRBV30 and TRBJ2-5; possibly TRBD2 for D (6 bases). CDR1 GTSNPN and CDR2 SVGIG come from the germline V gene (reference sequence). The CDR3 totals 12 residues. Trimming took off 3 bases at V and 5 bases at J, with 10 bases between the two ends. The CDR3 loop reads CAWRPREETQYF. The CDR3, as DNA: TGTGCCTGGAGGCCCCGGGAGGAGACCCAGTACTTC.

V gene TRBV5-1 combines with J gene TRBJ2-3; 7 nucleotides agree with TRBD2. Germline V lookup: CDR1 SGHRS, CDR2 YFSETQ. The trim removed 4 bases at V and 0 bases at J, leaving 8 bases unmatched. This CDR3 is 16 amino acids long. Here the CDR3 reads CASSPRGSGSTDTQYF. In DNA form, the CDR3 reads TGCGCCAGCAGCCCCCGGGGTAGCGGGAGCACAGATACGCAGTATTTT.

The J gene is TRBJ1-5, the V gene TRBV6-1, with 7 nucleotides matching TRBD1. The CDR3 length is 14 residues. Germline lookup yields CDR1 MNHNS and CDR2 SASEGT. V dropped 6 bases and J dropped 5; count of bases not matched to a gene: 7. CDR3 nucleotides: TGTGCCAGCAGCCGACAGGGAGTTTATCAGCCCCAGCATTTT. Encoded protein: CASSRQGVYQPQHF.

The chain employs TRBV5-4 and TRBJ2-2; no clear D gene. This CDR3 has 14 amino acids. V was trimmed by 4 bases and J by 4 bases, leaving 11 bases between them. Germline assignment: CDR1 SGHNT and CDR2 YYREEE (reference sequence). The CDR3 spells CASSPEQFTGELFF. CDR3 DNA: TGTGCCAGCAGCCCGGAACAGTTCACCGGGGAGCTGTTTTTT.

J is TRBJ2-5 and V is TRBV11-3, with D unclear. The germline gives CDR1 SGHNT, CDR2 YENEEA. The CDR3 consists of 13 residues. Trimming removed 2 bases from V and 5 bases from J, with 9 bases in between. CDR3: CASSLLPTETQYF. CDR3 sequence (DNA): TGTGCCAGCAGCTTACTGCCTACGGAGACCCAGTACTTC. The complete variable domain, with remaining parts taken from reference TRBV11-3 and TRBJ2-5, reads EAGVVQSPRYKIIEKKQPVAFWCNPISGHNTLYWYLQNLGQGPELLIRYENEEAVDDSQLPKDRFSAERLKGVDSTLKIQPAELGDSAVYLCASSLLPTETQYFGPGTRLLVL.

The genes are TRBV4-3 and TRBJ2-7; the D is unclear. The V end lost 1 base, the J end lost 2 bases, and 6 bases lay between the germline ends. The CDR3 length is 13 residues. The germline gives CDR1 LGHNA, CDR2 YSLEER. The CDR3 protein is CASSQVLAYEQYF. The CDR3 region has the DNA TGCGCCAGCAGCCAAGTACTTGCCTACGAGCAGTACTTC.

This sequence joins TRBV5-5 and TRBJ1-1; 9 nucleotides line up with TRBD1. Germline V gene data show CDR1 as SGHKS and CDR2 as YYEKEE (reference sequence). Trimming removed 0 bases from V and 5 bases from J; junction bases left unmatched: 2. The CDR3 runs 14 residues. The CDR3 DNA reads TGTGCCAGCAGCTTGGTAGACAGGGGGACTGAAGCTTTCTTT. This translates into CASSLVDRGTEAFF.

This clone was detected only a few times. The chain couples TRBV28 to TRBJ2-1; 8 nucleotides agree with TRBD2. The V gene's germline CDR1 is MDHEN and CDR2 SYDVKM. Trimming at V came to 5 bases and at J to 5 bases, leaving 14 bases not matched to a gene. The length of the CDR3 is 17 residues. The chain's CDR3 is CASSVRLAQRVDNEQFF. DNA for the CDR3: TGTGCCAGCAGTGTACGACTAGCGCAGAGGGTTGACAATGAGCAGTTCTTC.

Of note for this clone: The junction does not match germline at one end; this may be a read error. The rearrangement joins TRBV7-2 to TRBJ2-4, with 8 bases lining up with TRBD2. The CDR3 contains 14 residues. CDR1 is SGHTA and CDR2 is FQGNSA in the germline V gene. CDR3 bases: TGTGCCAGCAGCTTAGGCGGGAGGAGCAACAGTCAGTACTTC. Translation: CASSLGGRSNSQYF. The variable domain in full, completed from reference TRBV7-2 and TRBJ2-4, reads GAGVSQSPSNKVTEKGKDVELRCDPISGHTALYWYRQSLGQGLEFLIYFQGNSAPDKSGLPSDRFSAERTGGSVSTLTIQRTQQEDSAVYLCASSLGGRSNSQYFGAGTRLSVL.